The next 27 T cell receptor beta chains were all read from a single sample in a study of cytomegalovirus exposure and HLA in healthy donors. PCR involved 60 Vbeta and 13 Jbeta primers. Assay used: immunoSEQ multiplex PCR; TCRdb lists only in-frame clones, some missing. Its listing shows 200,000 to 250,000 clones. The sequencing sample was made of PBMCs. The receptors here all came from a girl under 10 years old in good health and CMV-seropositive.

The rearrangement uses TRBV7-6 and TRBJ1-1; D is uncertain. With 0 bases removed from V and 4 bases from J, the gap between germline ends came to 9 bases. The CDR3 consists of 14 residues. Germline V gives CDR1 SGHVS, CDR2 FNYEAQ. The CDR3 bases are TGTGCCAGCAGCTTAGCCGAGGGCTTCACTGAAGCTTTCTTT. It translates to CASSLAEGFTEAFF.

This chain joins TRBV28 and TRBJ2-4, with a possible D match to TRBD1 (6 bases). Per the germline V gene, CDR1 is MDHEN and CDR2 is SYDVKM. Trimming took off 4 bases at V and 1 base at J, with 11 bases between the two ends. The CDR3 contains 15 residues. The CDR3 DNA sequence: TGTGCCAGCAGTTCCCCAGACAGGGCCAAAAACATTCAGTACTTC. It yields the protein CASSSPDRAKNIQYF. The full variable domain, completed using reference TRBV28 and TRBJ2-4, is DVKVTQSSRYLVKRTGEKVFLECVQDMDHENMFWYRQDPGLGLRLIYFSYDVKMKEKGDIPEGYSVSREKKERFSLILESASTNQTSMYLCASSSPDRAKNIQYFGAGTRLSVL.

The rearrangement joins TRBV29-1 to TRBJ2-1; 9 bases map to TRBD2. J gave up 6 bases and V 4 bases, and 4 bases lay outside the gene matches. The CDR3 consists of 13 residues. Germline loops: CDR1 SQVTM, CDR2 ANQGSEA. The CDR3 protein is CSVVSGSSNEQFF. The CDR3 DNA is TGCAGCGTTGTTAGCGGGAGTAGCAATGAGCAGTTCTTC.

The chain joins TRBV7-8 to TRBJ2-7, with 7 positions matching TRBD2. The CDR3 spans 13 residues. Germline V gives CDR1 SGHVS, CDR2 FQNEAQ. V shed 1 base, J shed 3 bases, and the junction held 0 bases outside the gene matches. This chain's CDR3 is CASSLGEGYEQYF. The CDR3 DNA reads TGTGCCAGCAGCTTAGGGGAGGGCTACGAGCAGTACTTC.

The rearrangement uses TRBV6-5 and TRBJ1-6, with D possibly being TRBD1 (5 bases). CDR3 length equals 15 residues. Trimming pared 4 bases from V and 7 bases from J, leaving 14 bases between. CDR1 MNHEY and CDR2 SVGAGI come from the germline V gene. CDR3 nucleotides: TGTGCCAGCAGTTTTCACCAGGGTGAAAATTCACCCCTCCACTTT. Residues: CASSFHQGENSPLHF.

The rearrangement links TRBV28 to TRBJ1-4; TRBD1 matches 7 bases. Germline values: CDR1 MDHEN, CDR2 SYDVKM. Losses at the gene ends were 11 bases for V and 3 bases for J; bases not matched to a gene: 6. The CDR3 loop spans 13 amino acids. The CDR3 DNA reads as TGTGCCGCTGCGGGACAGCCTAATGAAAAACTGTTTTTT. Its translation is CAAAGQPNEKLFF.

The CDR3 here is CASSSPSSGRAVETQYF. CDR3 in DNA: TGTGCCAGCAGTTCCCCATCCAGCGGGAGGGCCGTGGAGACCCAGTACTTC. This sequence joins TRBV28 and TRBJ2-5, with 10 positions matching TRBD2. V shed 4 bases and J 5 bases; nucleotides not matched to a gene: 13. Germline V CDR1 and CDR2: MDHEN, SYDVKM. The CDR3 consists of 17 residues. Variable domain in full (rest from reference TRBV28 and TRBJ2-5): DVKVTQSSRYLVKRTGEKVFLECVQDMDHENMFWYRQDPGLGLRLIYFSYDVKMKEKGDIPEGYSVSREKKERFSLILESASTNQTSMYLCASSSPSSGRAVETQYFGPGTRLLVL.

The V and J genes are TRBV27 and TRBJ2-5; 11 nucleotides agree with TRBD2. The CDR3 is 16 amino acids. Trimming removed 0 bases from V and 5 bases from J; junction bases left unmatched: 5. Per germline, CDR1 MNHEY and CDR2 SMNVEV (reference sequence). As DNA, the CDR3 is TGTGCCAGCAGTTTATCGGTGGCTAGCGGGAGGGAGACCCAGTACTTC. Protein: CASSLSVASGRETQYF.

The V call is TRBV5-4, the J call TRBJ2-7; TRBD2 matches at 10 bases. Germline CDR1 SGHNT, CDR2 YYREEE (reference sequence). Trimming at V came to 4 bases and at J to 4 bases, leaving 11 bases not matched to a gene. The CDR3 contains 16 residues. Here the CDR3 reads CASSPGLAEVTYEQYF. The CDR3 coding sequence is TGTGCCAGCAGCCCAGGACTAGCGGAAGTAACTTACGAGCAGTACTTC.

The rearrangement uses TRBV28 and TRBJ2-7; 10 nucleotides align to TRBD1. There are 15 residues in the CDR3. The V segment lost 2 bases and the J segment 3 bases; nucleotides outside the gene matches: 4. Germline CDR1 reads MDHEN; CDR2 reads SYDVKM. This CDR3 reads CASSLPDRGLYEQYF. The DNA of the CDR3 is TGTGCCAGCAGTTTACCTGACAGGGGGCTCTACGAGCAGTACTTC.

V is TRBV28 and J is TRBJ2-7; TRBD2 is a possible D gene (6 bases). Trimming pared 3 bases from V and 4 bases from J, leaving 16 bases between. Per the germline V gene, CDR1 is MDHEN and CDR2 is SYDVKM. The CDR3 spans 15 residues. The CDR3 is CASSFRGNKPYEQYF. In DNA, the CDR3 is TGTGCCAGCAGTTTCCGCGGGAACAAACCTTACGAGCAGTACTTC.

The J gene is TRBJ2-1, the V gene TRBV11-2; D is uncertain. Trimming cost V 5 bases and J 8 bases, with 7 bases left between them. Germline CDR1 SGHAT, CDR2 FQNNGV. The CDR3 covers 11 residues. The CDR3 nucleotides are TGTGCCAGCAGCGGAGACCATGAGCAGTTCTTC. Translation gives CASSGDHEQFF.

The chain links TRBV29-1 to TRBJ2-2; TRBD1 is a possible D gene (5 bases). Trimming pared 5 bases from V and 5 bases from J, leaving 12 bases between. The CDR3 loop spans 13 amino acids. CDR1 and CDR2 from the germline V gene are SQVTM and ANQGSEA. CDR3 sequence: CSVWQGSTGELFF. The CDR3 bases are TGCAGCGTTTGGCAGGGCTCAACCGGGGAGCTGTTTTTT.

V is TRBV2 and J is TRBJ1-5, with D possibly matching TRBD1 (5 bases). The V and J ends lost 7 bases and 2 bases respectively, with 12 bases between them. CDR1 and CDR2 (germline): SNHLY, FYNNEI. There are 14 residues in the CDR3. The CDR3 DNA follows: TGTGCCAGCACCGGGGGTTACGGCAATCAGCCCCAGCATTTT. It codes for CASTGGYGNQPQHF.

The chain recombines TRBV18 with TRBJ2-5; possible D gene TRBD2, 5 bases. Germline CDR1 is KGHSH and CDR2 is LQKENI. The CDR3 consists of 11 residues. V lost 8 bases, J lost 5 bases, and 9 bases lay in between. The CDR3 DNA is TGTGCCAGCACACGAGGGGAGACCCAGTACTTC. It yields the protein CASTRGETQYF.

The V call is TRBV28, the J call TRBJ2-1, with D possibly TRBD2 on 5 matching bases. This CDR3 spans 10 amino acids. Per the germline V gene, CDR1 is MDHEN and CDR2 is SYDVKM. CDR3 amino acids: CATRKVEQFF. The CDR3 DNA reads as TGTGCTACTAGGAAGGTTGAGCAGTTCTTC.

V and J are TRBV6-1 and TRBJ1-1; D is unresolved. Trimming removed 2 bases from V and 5 bases from J, with 21 bases in between. The germline CDR1 and CDR2 sequences are MNHNS and SASEGT. The CDR3 has 17 amino acids. CDR3 loop: CASSESPTPRRETEAFF. In nucleotides, the CDR3 is TGTGCCAGCAGTGAATCCCCCACGCCGCGGCGAGAGACTGAAGCTTTCTTT.

The chain is built from TRBV19 and TRBJ2-2; D gene uncertain. V was clipped by 3 bases and J by 6 bases, with 11 bases between them. CDR3 length: 14 amino acids. Germline V gene data show CDR1 as LNHDA and CDR2 as SQIVND (reference sequence). The CDR3 reads CASSIKSGAGELFF. The CDR3, as DNA: TGTGCCAGTAGTATTAAGTCAGGTGCCGGGGAGCTGTTTTTT.

About this clone itself: Other nucleotide sequences in the sample specify the same CDR3. The chain joins TRBV20-1 to TRBJ1-5; no reliable D call. V shed 1 base and J shed 6 bases, with 4 bases lying between them. The CDR3 runs 11 residues. The V gene's germline CDR1 is DFQATT and CDR2 SNEGSKA (reference sequence). CDR3 DNA sequence: TGCAGTGCTAGAGTCGGTCAGCCCCAGCATTTT. It encodes CSARVGQPQHF.

The genes are TRBV9 and TRBJ2-3; D is perhaps TRBD2 (5 bases). This CDR3 has 13 amino acids. V was shortened by 0 bases and J by 5 bases, with 7 bases between the two germline ends. Germline CDR1 SGDLS, CDR2 YYNGEE. The CDR3 region is CASSVDSGDTQYF. In DNA form, the CDR3 reads TGTGCCAGCAGCGTAGACAGCGGAGATACGCAGTATTTT.

The genes are TRBV6-5 and TRBJ1-6, with 7 bases fitting TRBD1. Germline trimming cut 6 bases from V and 7 bases from J; bases unmatched to any gene: 6. Germline CDR1 reads MNHEY; CDR2 reads SVGAGI. The CDR3 length is 14 residues. The CDR3 DNA follows: TGTGCCAGCAGCCCCATGACAGGGAATTCACCCCTCCACTTT. It specifies CASSPMTGNSPLHF.

The rearrangement uses TRBV11-2 and TRBJ1-2, with TRBD1 matching 8 bases. V shed 5 bases, J shed 7 bases, and the junction held 12 bases outside the gene matches. Germline CDR1 SGHAT, CDR2 FQNNGV. CDR3 length: 15 residues. The CDR3: CASSLYRTGSIGYTF. The CDR3 DNA is TGTGCCAGCAGCCTATACCGGACAGGGTCGATTGGCTACACCTTC.

The chain recombines TRBV5-6 with TRBJ2-5; TRBD2 matches 10 bases. CDR3 length: 14 amino acids. The germline CDR1 and CDR2 sequences are SGHDT and YYEEEE. The V and J ends lost 5 bases and 7 bases, in that order; junction bases with no gene match: 8. CDR3 sequence (DNA): TGTGCCAGCAGTCCCCTAGCGGGAGTCGGGACCCAGTACTTC. The encoded protein is CASSPLAGVGTQYF.

The CDR3 is CATRGGRDTQYF. The CDR3 DNA follows: TGTGCCACCAGAGGGGGACGAGATACGCAGTATTTT. V usage is TRBV15 and J usage is TRBJ2-3; a possible D gene is TRBD1 (6 bases). V was trimmed by 6 bases and J by 5 bases, leaving 9 bases between them. Germline V CDR1 and CDR2: LNHNV, YYDKDF (reference sequence). The CDR3 is 12 residues long.

The rearrangement joins TRBV2 to TRBJ2-1; 10 bases are a match to TRBD2. The CDR3 consists of 19 residues. Germline CDR1 reads SNHLY; CDR2 reads FYNNEI. V dropped 7 bases and J dropped 7; count of bases not matched to a gene: 22. The CDR3 DNA reads as TGTGCCAGCACGCTCTCCTGGCAGGGAGGAACTAGCGGGAATAATGAGCAGTTCTTC. This codes for CASTLSWQGGTSGNNEQFF.

This chain joins TRBV19 and TRBJ2-1; 7 bases are a match to TRBD2. The V gene end was trimmed by 3 bases and the J gene end by 7 bases; junction bases not matched to a gene: 15. The CDR3 has 17 amino acids. Germline V gene lookup returns CDR1 LNHDA and CDR2 SQIVND (reference sequence). CDR3 sequence: CASSIIGAGVYPNEQFF. The CDR3 region has the DNA TGTGCCAGTAGTATCATTGGGGCGGGGGTTTATCCTAATGAGCAGTTCTTC.

The chain has TRBV15 and TRBJ2-7, with 7 positions matching TRBD1. V shed 3 bases, J shed 2 bases, and the junction held 7 bases outside the gene matches. Germline-derived CDR1 and CDR2 are LNHNV and YYDKDF (reference sequence). The CDR3 is made up of 15 amino acids. The CDR3, as DNA: TGTGCCACCAGCAGGGGTACAGGGGCGACCTACGAGCAGTACTTC. This gives the protein CATSRGTGATYEQYF.